The rows below give T cell receptor beta chains drawn from one sample of a study of blood T cell repertoires in COVID-19. Using immunoSEQ multiplex PCR, the repertoire was profiled, and TCRdb retains in-frame clones only, with some absent. Counted here are 95,000 to 150,000 clones, around 89% occurring once; the ten biggest clones make up 3.8%. Sequenced sample: peripheral blood. The receptors come from a woman in her sixties or seventies with COVID-19, enrolled during active disease. Both conserved end residues are part of each CDR3. The D gene is left open where the match is weak. Size tells how often a clone was seen (once, few, many) or the class of an expanded clone, and some rows leave it out.

V gene: TRBV7-9
J gene: TRBJ1-2
D gene: -
CDR3 length: 15
clone size: -
CDR3 DNA: TGTGCCAGCAGCTCCCGACAGCCGTATGGCTATGGCTACACCTTC
CDR3 protein: CASSSRQPYGYGYTF

V gene: TRBV5-8
J gene: TRBJ2-3
D gene: -
CDR3 length: 15
clone size: -
CDR3 DNA: TGTGCCAGCAGGTTGACAGGTTCTAGCACAGATACGCAGTATTTT
CDR3 protein: CASRLTGSSTDTQYF

V gene: TRBV19
J gene: TRBJ2-5
D gene: -
CDR3 length: 14
clone size: -
CDR3 DNA: TGTGCCAGTAGTATCGGTCCAGGATCAGAGACCCAGTACTTC
CDR3 protein: CASSIGPGSETQYF

V gene: TRBV3-1/TRBV3-2
J gene: TRBJ2-1
D gene: TRBD2
CDR3 length: 16
clone size: -
CDR3 DNA: TGTGCCAGCAGCCTGCTAGCGGGGGGCTCTGCCGATGAGCAGTTCTTC
CDR3 protein: CASSLLAGGSADEQFF

V gene: TRBV7-2
J gene: TRBJ1-4
D gene: TRBD1
CDR3 length: 15
clone size: -
CDR3 DNA: TGTGCCAGCAGCTCCAGGACAGGATCTAATGAAAAACTGTTTTTT
CDR3 protein: CASSSRTGSNEKLFF

V gene: TRBV7-9
J gene: TRBJ1-2
D gene: -
CDR3 length: 14
clone size: -
CDR3 DNA: TGTGCCAGCAGCTTATGGCAGTCTAACTATGGCTACACCTTC
CDR3 protein: CASSLWQSNYGYTF

V gene: TRBV19
J gene: TRBJ2-7
D gene: -
CDR3 length: 14
clone size: -
CDR3 DNA: TGTGCCAGTAGTAACCGGGATTTAACCTACGAGCAGTACTTC
CDR3 protein: CASSNRDLTYEQYF

V gene: TRBV27
J gene: TRBJ1-1
D gene: TRBD1
CDR3 length: 13
clone size: -
CDR3 DNA: TGTGCCAGTACCTCGGGACAGACTAATGAAGCTTTCTTT
CDR3 protein: CASTSGQTNEAFF

V gene: TRBV6-5
J gene: TRBJ2-4
D gene: -
CDR3 length: 15
clone size: -
CDR3 DNA: TGTGCCAGCAGTTTGAGCTACAGCCCCCAAAACATTCAGTACTTC
CDR3 protein: CASSLSYSPQNIQYF

V gene: TRBV7-3
J gene: TRBJ1-1
D gene: -
CDR3 length: 15
clone size: -
CDR3 DNA: TGTGCCAGCAGCTTAACTGGAGGGGTGTCAACTGAAGCTTTCTTT
CDR3 protein: CASSLTGGVSTEAFF

V gene: TRBV30
J gene: TRBJ1-2
D gene: -
CDR3 length: 13
clone size: -
CDR3 DNA: TGTGCCTGGAGTGTACAGGCAGGCTATGGCTACACCTTC
CDR3 protein: CAWSVQAGYGYTF

V gene: TRBV7-9
J gene: TRBJ1-1
D gene: -
CDR3 length: 13
clone size: -
CDR3 DNA: TGTGCCAGCAGCCGAGGGACAAGGGATGAAGCTTTCTTT
CDR3 protein: CASSRGTRDEAFF

V gene: TRBV9
J gene: TRBJ2-2
D gene: TRBD1
CDR3 length: 17
clone size: once
CDR3 DNA: TGTGCCAGCAGCCCAACAATCCGGGACAGTAACACCGGGGAGCTGTTTTTT
CDR3 protein: CASSPTIRDSNTGELFF

V gene: TRBV5-1
J gene: TRBJ2-1
D gene: TRBD2
CDR3 length: 18
clone size: -
CDR3 DNA: TGCGCCAGCAGCTGGACTAGCGGGGGGGCCGGGTTCACAGATGAGCAGTTCTTC
CDR3 protein: CASSWTSGGAGFTDEQFF

V gene: TRBV4-2
J gene: TRBJ1-1
D gene: -
CDR3 length: 14
clone size: -
CDR3 DNA: TGTGCCAGCAGCCAAGACAGGAGGGCCACTGAAGCTTTCTTT
CDR3 protein: CASSQDRRATEAFF

V gene: TRBV5-8
J gene: TRBJ1-6
D gene: -
CDR3 length: 12
clone size: -
CDR3 DNA: TGTGCCAGCGGGCAGGGTACTTCACCCCTCCACTTT
CDR3 protein: CASGQGTSPLHF

V gene: TRBV10-3
J gene: TRBJ2-5
D gene: TRBD1
CDR3 length: 13
clone size: -
CDR3 DNA: TGTGCCACCGGGGACAGGGCGCGAGAGACCCAGTACTTC
CDR3 protein: CATGDRARETQYF

V gene: TRBV7-2
J gene: TRBJ2-3
D gene: TRBD2
CDR3 length: 18
clone size: -
CDR3 DNA: TGTGCCAGCAGCTCGAGGACTAGCGGGGGGCCTAGCACAGATACGCAGTATTTT
CDR3 protein: CASSSRTSGGPSTDTQYF

V gene: TRBV7-7
J gene: TRBJ2-2
D gene: TRBD1
CDR3 length: 16
clone size: -
CDR3 DNA: TGTGCTAGCAGCTCCGCAGGGGGTTATAGCACCGGGGAGCTGTTTTTT
CDR3 protein: CASSSAGGYSTGELFF

V gene: TRBV10-3
J gene: TRBJ2-1
D gene: TRBD2
CDR3 length: 17
clone size: once
CDR3 DNA: TGTGCCATCAGTAGGAGTAGCGGGGGCCAGGGGAACAATGAGCAGTTCTTC
CDR3 protein: CAISRSSGGQGNNEQFF

V gene: TRBV6-5
J gene: TRBJ2-1
D gene: TRBD1
CDR3 length: 14
clone size: once
CDR3 DNA: TGTGCCAGCAGCCTAGACAGGGGGAGGAATGAGCAGTTCTTC
CDR3 protein: CASSLDRGRNEQFF

V gene: TRBV6-5
J gene: TRBJ2-3
D gene: TRBD2
CDR3 length: 15
clone size: -
CDR3 DNA: TGTGCCAGCAGTCCCCCTCGTTTCGGGGGGGCTACGCAGTATTTT
CDR3 protein: CASSPPRFGGATQYF

V gene: TRBV7-9
J gene: TRBJ2-5
D gene: -
CDR3 length: 14
clone size: -
CDR3 DNA: TGTGCCAGCAGCTTGGCAGGAATCTCGGAGACCCAGTACTTC
CDR3 protein: CASSLAGISETQYF

V gene: TRBV7-9
J gene: TRBJ1-1
D gene: TRBD1
CDR3 length: 15
clone size: -
CDR3 DNA: TGTGCCAGCAGCTTAGTGGGGACAGCGAACACTGAAGCTTTCTTT
CDR3 protein: CASSLVGTANTEAFF

V gene: TRBV12-3/TRBV12-4
J gene: TRBJ1-2
D gene: TRBD1
CDR3 length: 12
clone size: -
CDR3 DNA: TGTGCCAGCAGCGGGACAGACTATGGCTACACCTTC
CDR3 protein: CASSGTDYGYTF

V gene: TRBV6-2/TRBV6-3
J gene: TRBJ2-7
D gene: -
CDR3 length: 11
clone size: few
CDR3 DNA: TGTGCCAGCAGTGACAGCTACGAGCAGTACTTC
CDR3 protein: CASSDSYEQYF

V gene: TRBV7-2
J gene: TRBJ1-1
D gene: TRBD1
CDR3 length: 15
clone size: -
CDR3 DNA: TGTGCCAGCAGCCAGTTTGTGGACAGGGCCACTGAAGCTTTCTTT
CDR3 protein: CASSQFVDRATEAFF

V gene: TRBV6-2/TRBV6-3
J gene: TRBJ2-7
D gene: TRBD2
CDR3 length: 18
clone size: -
CDR3 DNA: TGTGCCAGCAGTTACACCCTCCCGCGGCCGGGAGGATCCTACGAGCAGTACTTC
CDR3 protein: CASSYTLPRPGGSYEQYF

V gene: TRBV27
J gene: TRBJ2-5
D gene: TRBD2
CDR3 length: 15
clone size: -
CDR3 DNA: TGTGCCAGCAGTCTCCTAGCGGGGGCACAAGAGACCCAGTACTTC
CDR3 protein: CASSLLAGAQETQYF

V gene: TRBV6-2/TRBV6-3
J gene: TRBJ2-1
D gene: TRBD2
CDR3 length: 19
clone size: -
CDR3 DNA: TGTGCCAGCAGTTTCCCCAACCCCGGGACTAGCGGGGGTGACAATGAGCAGTTCTTC
CDR3 protein: CASSFPNPGTSGGDNEQFF

V gene: TRBV29-1
J gene: TRBJ1-2
D gene: TRBD1
CDR3 length: 12
clone size: -
CDR3 DNA: TGCAGCGTGGGGGGACAGCTATATGGCTACACCTTC
CDR3 protein: CSVGGQLYGYTF

V gene: TRBV27
J gene: TRBJ1-2
D gene: -
CDR3 length: 12
clone size: -
CDR3 DNA: TGTGCCAGCAGTTTACGGGGTGGCGGCTACACCTTC
CDR3 protein: CASSLRGGGYTF

V gene: TRBV27
J gene: TRBJ2-1
D gene: -
CDR3 length: 11
clone size: -
CDR3 DNA: TGTGCCAGCGAGTACTACAATGAGCAGTTCTTC
CDR3 protein: CASEYYNEQFF

V gene: TRBV12-3/TRBV12-4
J gene: TRBJ1-2
D gene: TRBD1
CDR3 length: 13
clone size: -
CDR3 DNA: TGTGCCAGCAGCACTTCAGGGGGCTATGGCTACACCTTC
CDR3 protein: CASSTSGGYGYTF

V gene: TRBV6-5
J gene: TRBJ2-2
D gene: -
CDR3 length: 14
clone size: -
CDR3 DNA: TGTGCCAGCAATTTTCTGGGAGGCACCGGGGAGCTGTTTTTT
CDR3 protein: CASNFLGGTGELFF

V gene: TRBV11-2
J gene: TRBJ2-7
D gene: -
CDR3 length: 13
clone size: -
CDR3 DNA: TGTGCCAGCAGCTTTGCTGGGGCGAACGAGCAGTACTTC
CDR3 protein: CASSFAGANEQYF

V gene: TRBV21-1
J gene: TRBJ2-1
D gene: -
CDR3 length: 16
clone size: -
CDR3 DNA: TGTGCCAGCAGCTTAATTCAAGGACTAGCTTACAATGAGCAGTTCTTC
CDR3 protein: CASSLIQGLAYNEQFF

V gene: TRBV5-4
J gene: TRBJ2-5
D gene: TRBD1
CDR3 length: 15
clone size: once
CDR3 DNA: TGTGCCAGCAGCTTGGACAGGGGGCGCGAAGAGACCCAGTACTTC
CDR3 protein: CASSLDRGREETQYF

V gene: TRBV6-5
J gene: TRBJ1-6
D gene: -
CDR3 length: 14
clone size: once
CDR3 DNA: TGTGCCAGCAGTAAGAGCTCCTATAATTCACCCCTCCACTTT
CDR3 protein: CASSKSSYNSPLHF

V gene: TRBV5-6
J gene: TRBJ1-3
D gene: -
CDR3 length: 16
clone size: -
CDR3 DNA: TGTGCCAGCAGCCCTCCCGATCTAGGCCCTGGAAACACCATATATTTT
CDR3 protein: CASSPPDLGPGNTIYF

V gene: TRBV5-4
J gene: TRBJ1-2
D gene: -
CDR3 length: 14
clone size: -
CDR3 DNA: TGTGCCAGCAGCAAGACCGGGACTGCCTATGGCTACACCTTC
CDR3 protein: CASSKTGTAYGYTF

V gene: TRBV7-9
J gene: TRBJ1-1
D gene: TRBD1
CDR3 length: 13
clone size: -
CDR3 DNA: TGTGCCAGCAGCTTACGACAGGGCGGTGAAGCTTTCTTT
CDR3 protein: CASSLRQGGEAFF

V gene: TRBV9
J gene: TRBJ1-3
D gene: TRBD1
CDR3 length: 17
clone size: -
CDR3 DNA: TGTGCCAGCAGCCCGCGTCCCGGGACAGGGCCTGGAAACACCATATATTTT
CDR3 protein: CASSPRPGTGPGNTIYF

V gene: TRBV19
J gene: TRBJ1-1
D gene: -
CDR3 length: 18
clone size: -
CDR3 DNA: TGTGCCAGTAGTTTAGGGCCCTTTTTGGGTGACATGAACACTGAAGCTTTCTTT
CDR3 protein: CASSLGPFLGDMNTEAFF

V gene: TRBV6-5
J gene: TRBJ1-1
D gene: -
CDR3 length: 13
clone size: -
CDR3 DNA: TGTGCCAGCAGTTACTCGACGGGCAGGGTAACTTTCTTT
CDR3 protein: CASSYSTGRVTFF

V gene: TRBV4-3
J gene: TRBJ1-2
D gene: -
CDR3 length: 14
clone size: -
CDR3 DNA: TGCGCCAGCAGCCAAGGGGGGGGCGAAGGCGGCTACACCTTC
CDR3 protein: CASSQGGGEGGYTF

V gene: TRBV5-8
J gene: TRBJ2-7
D gene: -
CDR3 length: 13
clone size: -
CDR3 DNA: TGTGCCAGCAGCTTGAGGGGTCCCTACGAGCAGTACTTC
CDR3 protein: CASSLRGPYEQYF

V gene: TRBV5-5
J gene: TRBJ2-2
D gene: -
CDR3 length: 13
clone size: -
CDR3 DNA: TGTGCCAGCAGCTTGGGGCCGGGCGGGGAGCTGTTTTTT
CDR3 protein: CASSLGPGGELFF

V gene: TRBV7-3
J gene: TRBJ2-1
D gene: TRBD2
CDR3 length: 15
clone size: -
CDR3 DNA: TGTGCCAGCAGCTTAGGACTAGCGGGGAGGAATGAGCAGTTCTTC
CDR3 protein: CASSLGLAGRNEQFF

V gene: TRBV9
J gene: TRBJ2-5
D gene: TRBD2
CDR3 length: 17
clone size: -
CDR3 DNA: TGTGCCAGCAGCGCGACCGGACTAGCGGGGGGGCCGGAGACCCAGTACTTC
CDR3 protein: CASSATGLAGGPETQYF

V gene: TRBV29-1
J gene: TRBJ1-1
D gene: -
CDR3 length: 13
clone size: -
CDR3 DNA: TGCAGCGTTCTAACGCTAGAGTCCACTGAAGCTTTCTTT
CDR3 protein: CSVLTLESTEAFF

V gene: TRBV7-2
J gene: TRBJ1-1
D gene: -
CDR3 length: 15
clone size: -
CDR3 DNA: TGTGCCAGCAGCTTAGCGCAGGGTATGAACACTGAAGCTTTCTTT
CDR3 protein: CASSLAQGMNTEAFF